This is a list of T cell receptor beta chains from one sample in a study of blood T cell repertoires in COVID-19. Method: immunoSEQ multiplex PCR; TCRdb's copy keeps in-frame clones and lacks some. The table has approximately 180,000 clones, approximately 85% seen once. Sequencing was performed on peripheral blood. Source of these receptors: a man in his 60s with acute or convalescent COVID-19. Each CDR3 is given without its conserved first and last residue. Fields, in order: J gene, V gene, CDR3 protein.

J gene: TRBJ2-3
V gene: TRBV7-9
CDR3 protein: ASSSWTSGRGDTQY

J gene: TRBJ1-3
V gene: TRBV9
CDR3 protein: ASSVGRPGNTIY

J gene: TRBJ2-5
V gene: TRBV13
CDR3 protein: ASSLRETQY

J gene: TRBJ2-1
V gene: TRBV7-2
CDR3 protein: ASSVGASHNEQF

J gene: TRBJ2-3
V gene: TRBV9
CDR3 protein: ASSVVGSGRITDTQY

J gene: TRBJ2-1
V gene: TRBV27
CDR3 protein: ASSIRDSYNEQF

J gene: TRBJ2-3
V gene: TRBV10-2
CDR3 protein: ASSDGGLAADTQY

J gene: TRBJ2-7
V gene: TRBV3-1/TRBV3-2
CDR3 protein: ASSKRSEYYEQY

J gene: TRBJ2-7
V gene: TRBV28
CDR3 protein: ASSPTPGVITYEQY

J gene: TRBJ2-5
V gene: TRBV5-1
CDR3 protein: ASSLDPTKLGTQY